This entry lists 24 T cell receptor beta chains sequenced from one sample in a study of T cell responses to AZD1222 COVID-19 vaccine. Generated by immunoSEQ multiplex PCR, the TCRdb table keeps only in-frame clones and is missing some. The sample yields some 120,000 clones, 88% seen once. The starting material was peripheral blood, obtained on day 0 of AZD1222 vaccination. Receptors originate from an adult in good health.

The V gene is TRBV13, the J gene TRBJ2-1, with D tentatively TRBD1 or TRBD2 (5 bases each). This CDR3 comprises 12 residues. V lost 10 bases to trimming and J lost 9 bases, with 16 bases between them. Germline V lookup: CDR1 PRHDT, CDR2 FYEKMQ (reference sequence). CDR3 in amino acids: CATGKGHREQFF. Written as DNA, the CDR3 is TGTGCCACCGGGAAAGGACATCGTGAGCAGTTCTTC.

This clone showed up just once. The CDR3 sequence: CASSLTAGGNRDTQYF. The CDR3 DNA sequence: TGTGCCAGCAGCTTAACGGCAGGGGGGAACAGAGATACGCAGTATTTT. The rearrangement uses TRBV7-3 and TRBJ2-3, with D perhaps matching TRBD1 (7 bases). V lost 0 bases, J lost 5 bases, and 15 bases lay in between. This CDR3 contains 16 residues. Germline loops: CDR1 SGHTA, CDR2 FQGTGA.

This chain uses TRBV28 with TRBJ1-2; TRBD1 aligns across 7 bases. The CDR3 loop spans 14 amino acids. Per the germline V gene, CDR1 is MDHEN and CDR2 is SYDVKM. The junction had 7 bases not matched to a gene; V was cut back by 5 bases and J by 4 bases. The CDR3 protein is CASSRRGLSYGYTF. In DNA form, the CDR3 reads TGTGCCAGCAGTCGGAGGGGGCTTAGCTATGGCTACACCTTC.

This clone was seen once. Other DNA sequences in the same sample also yield this CDR3. The chain employs TRBV6-2 or TRBV6-3 and TRBJ1-5; 9 positions agree with TRBD1. The CDR3 totals 14 residues. The junction had 4 bases not matched to a gene; V was cut back by 6 bases and J by 4 bases. CDR1 MNHEY and CDR2 SVGEGT come from the germline V gene. The CDR3 loop reads CASSRDRDNQPQHF. Here the CDR3 DNA reads TGTGCCAGCAGCCGGGACAGGGATAATCAGCCCCAGCATTTT.

This clone was picked up one time. The genes are TRBV19 and TRBJ2-5; 8 nucleotides align to TRBD1. The germline V gene encodes CDR1 LNHDA and CDR2 SQIVND (reference sequence). The CDR3 totals 15 residues. V gave up 10 bases and J gave up 3 bases; unmatched junction bases: 13. In nucleotides, the CDR3 is TGTGCCACCCTCTCTTTGGGGGGACAGGAAGAGACCCAGTACTTC. As protein: CATLSLGGQEETQYF.

This rearrangement joins TRBV24-1 to TRBJ1-2, with TRBD1 as a possible D gene (5 bases). Trimming took 2 bases from V and 0 from J, leaving 9 bases between them. This CDR3 contains 15 residues. Germline V gives CDR1 KGHDR, CDR2 SFDVKD. The CDR3 loop is CATSDYQGPNYGYTF. The CDR3 coding sequence is TGTGCCACCAGTGATTACCAGGGTCCTAACTATGGCTACACCTTC.

CDR3 DNA: TGTGCCAGCAGCCCCGGTCCTGGCGGCGGCCACACCTTC. Its protein product is CASSPGPGGGHTF. The V and J genes are TRBV6-5 and TRBJ1-2; D is ambiguous. This CDR3 contains 13 residues. Germline loops: CDR1 MNHEY, CDR2 SVGAGI. V was cut by 6 bases and J by 12 bases, with 20 bases left in between.

The chain combines TRBV18 with TRBJ2-7; 12 positions match TRBD2. This CDR3 contains 16 residues. With 5 bases clipped from V and 0 bases from J, the junction kept 5 bases outside the gene matches. CDR1 is KGHSH, CDR2 LQKENI, per germline. The CDR3: CASSVRTSGNSYEQYF. DNA of the CDR3: TGTGCCAGCTCAGTACGGACTAGCGGGAACTCCTACGAGCAGTACTTC.

The chain joins TRBV29-1 to TRBJ2-1; D not resolved. Trimming cost V 5 bases and J 3 bases, with 14 bases left between them. This CDR3 is 14 amino acids long. CDR1 is SQVTM and CDR2 is ANQGSEA in the germline V gene. For the CDR3, the DNA is TGCAGCGTTTATGGGTCAGCCCACTACAATGAGCAGTTCTTC. It yields the protein CSVYGSAHYNEQFF.

Here the CDR3 DNA reads TGTGCCAGCAGCGCCCGGGGAACAGATACGCAGTATTTT. Amino acids: CASSARGTDTQYF. The chain has TRBV7-2 and TRBJ2-3; D may be TRBD2 (5 bases). From germline, CDR1 is SGHTA and CDR2 FQGNSA. V dropped 5 bases and J dropped 3 bases, with 9 bases sitting between them. This CDR3 is built from 13 residues.

The V and J genes are TRBV5-4 and TRBJ1-4; perhaps TRBD1 as D (6 bases). The V gene's germline CDR1 is SGHNT and CDR2 YYREEE (reference sequence). V gave up 4 bases and J gave up 2 bases, with 18 bases separating them. The CDR3 extends over 17 amino acids. The DNA of the CDR3 is TGTGCCAGCAGCCCGGGGGCGGGGCCTGGGACTAATGAAAAACTGTTTTTT. It yields the protein CASSPGAGPGTNEKLFF.

The chain uses TRBV19 and TRBJ1-2; D gene uncertain. CDR1 LNHDA and CDR2 SQIVND come from the germline V gene (reference sequence). The CDR3 spans 14 residues. Deletions cut 3 bases from V and 7 bases from J, with 15 bases between. The chain's CDR3 is CASSIVEGARGYTF. The CDR3 DNA reads as TGTGCCAGTAGTATCGTGGAGGGCGCTCGTGGCTACACCTTC. The full variable domain, with the rest looked up from reference TRBV19 and TRBJ1-2, is DGGITQSPKYLFRKEGQNVTLSCEQNLNHDAMYWYRQDPGQGLRLIYYSQIVNDFQKGDIAEGYSVSREKKESFPLTVTSAQKNPTAFYLCASSIVEGARGYTFGSGTRLTVV.

The gene calls are TRBV28 and TRBJ1-4; a weak D match, TRBD1 (5 bases). Germline-derived CDR1 and CDR2 are MDHEN and SYDVKM. The CDR3 consists of 13 residues. The V end was cut by 7 bases, the J end by 8 bases, with 14 bases between. The chain's CDR3 is CASMGEFGEKLFF. In DNA, the CDR3 is TGTGCCAGCATGGGGGAGTTCGGCGAAAAACTGTTTTTT.

V is TRBV5-1 and J is TRBJ2-1, with 10 bases lining up with TRBD1. V lost 4 bases and J lost 5; bases outside the gene matches: 9. Germline lookup yields CDR1 SGHRS and CDR2 YFSETQ. The CDR3 runs 16 residues. CDR3 loop: CASSPPGQGLDNEQFF. CDR3 coding DNA: TGCGCCAGCAGCCCGCCGGGACAGGGGTTGGACAATGAGCAGTTCTTC.

The V gene is TRBV28, the J gene TRBJ2-3; no reliable D call. Germline V gene data show CDR1 as MDHEN and CDR2 as SYDVKM. There are 13 residues in the CDR3. For the CDR3, the DNA is TGTGCGAGCGAAGGACCCGGCACAGATACGCAGTATTTT. Its protein is CASEGPGTDTQYF. Drawing the rest from reference TRBV28 and TRBJ2-3, the complete variable domain is DVKVTQSSRYLVKRTGEKVFLECVQDMDHENMFWYRQDPGLGLRLIYFSYDVKMKEKGDIPEGYSVSREKKERFSLILESASTNQTSMYLCASEGPGTDTQYFGPGTRLTVL.

Only one count was recorded for this clone. The V and J genes are TRBV12-3 or TRBV12-4 and TRBJ1-4, with D unclear. The CDR3 loop spans 13 amino acids. V shed 6 bases and J shed 7 bases, with 12 bases lying between them. CDR3 in DNA: TGTGCCAGCAGGATTACATGGGGTGAAAAACTGTTTTTT. This codes for CASRITWGEKLFF.

V and J are TRBV6-2 or TRBV6-3 and TRBJ1-1; a possible D gene is TRBD1 (5 bases). Germline loops: CDR1 MNHEY, CDR2 SVGEGT. The CDR3 runs 14 residues. The V end lost 2 bases, the J end lost 4 bases, and 11 bases lay between the germline ends. CDR3 region: CASSYGPGTTEAFF. The CDR3 DNA reads TGTGCCAGCAGTTACGGGCCGGGGACCACTGAAGCTTTCTTT.

This clone was counted a few times. The chain couples TRBV5-1 to TRBJ1-1; D is unclear. The V end lost 2 bases, the J end lost 7 bases, and 15 bases lay between the germline ends. Germline V gene sequence: CDR1 SGHRS, CDR2 YFSETQ. The CDR3 sequence is 14 residues long. The CDR3 DNA follows: TGCGCCAGCAGCTTTTCGGGAGGACGAGTTGAAGCTTTCTTT. Residues: CASSFSGGRVEAFF. Based on the CDR3 plus reference TRBV5-1 and TRBJ1-1, the full variable domain is KAGVTQTPRYLIKTRGQQVTLSCSPISGHRSVSWYQQTPGQGLQFLFEYFSETQRNKGNFPGRFSGRQFSNSRSEMNVSTLELGDSALYLCASSFSGGRVEAFFGQGTRLTVV.

The rearrangement joins TRBV29-1 to TRBJ2-7; D gene uncertain. Germline CDR1 SQVTM, CDR2 ANQGSEA. This CDR3 spans 12 amino acids. Trimming left V 4 bases short and J 2 bases short, with 9 bases between. The CDR3 protein is CSVVNTPYEQYF. Here the CDR3 DNA reads TGCAGCGTTGTTAACACACCCTACGAGCAGTACTTC.

This clone was found once. The chain is built from TRBV2 and TRBJ1-1, with D perhaps TRBD1 (6 bases). Trimming took 4 bases from V and 11 from J, leaving 17 bases between them. CDR3 size: 13 residues. Germline V gene data show CDR1 as SNHLY and CDR2 as FYNNEI. The CDR3 DNA follows: TGTGCCAGCAGTGTCAAAACAGGGACTGGGGCTTTCTTT. It is translated as CASSVKTGTGAFF.

V gene TRBV28 combines with J gene TRBJ2-7, with 7 positions matching TRBD1. Germline CDR1 reads MDHEN; CDR2 reads SYDVKM. V lost 4 bases and J lost 6; bases outside the gene matches: 3. The CDR3 runs 12 residues. CDR3: CASSSRTGEQYF. The CDR3 nucleotides are TGTGCCAGCAGTTCCAGGACAGGCGAGCAGTACTTC.

The chain couples TRBV15 to TRBJ1-1; D gene uncertain. V was trimmed by 0 bases and J by 1 base, leaving 9 bases between them. This CDR3 spans 15 amino acids. Germline CDR1 reads LNHNV; CDR2 reads YYDKDF (reference sequence). The CDR3 DNA follows: TGTGCCACCAGCAGAGACGCAGCGGGGAACACTGAAGCTTTCTTT. Its protein product is CATSRDAAGNTEAFF.

This clone was counted a few times. The chain carries TRBV19 and TRBJ1-2; the D is unclear. V was shortened by 3 bases and J by 8 bases, with 10 bases between the two germline ends. Germline lookup yields CDR1 LNHDA and CDR2 SQIVND (reference sequence). CDR3 length: 12 amino acids. As DNA, the CDR3 is TGTGCCAGTAGTATGAGGGCCGGGGGCTACACCTTC. Translation gives CASSMRAGGYTF.

V usage is TRBV7-2 and J usage is TRBJ2-5, with 7 nucleotides matching TRBD2. The CDR3 is 17 residues long. V lost 1 base to trimming and J lost 1 base; unmatched junction nucleotides: 9. The germline V gene has CDR1 SGHTA and CDR2 FQGNSA. Here the CDR3 reads CASSLGSGGSLQETQYF. The DNA for the CDR3 is TGTGCCAGCAGCTTAGGATCGGGCGGGAGCCTCCAAGAGACCCAGTACTTC. The complete variable domain, with remaining parts taken from reference TRBV7-2 and TRBJ2-5, reads GAGVSQSPSNKVTEKGKDVELRCDPISGHTALYWYRQSLGQGLEFLIYFQGNSAPDKSGLPSDRFSAERTGGSVSTLTIQRTQQEDSAVYLCASSLGSGGSLQETQYFGPGTRLLVL.